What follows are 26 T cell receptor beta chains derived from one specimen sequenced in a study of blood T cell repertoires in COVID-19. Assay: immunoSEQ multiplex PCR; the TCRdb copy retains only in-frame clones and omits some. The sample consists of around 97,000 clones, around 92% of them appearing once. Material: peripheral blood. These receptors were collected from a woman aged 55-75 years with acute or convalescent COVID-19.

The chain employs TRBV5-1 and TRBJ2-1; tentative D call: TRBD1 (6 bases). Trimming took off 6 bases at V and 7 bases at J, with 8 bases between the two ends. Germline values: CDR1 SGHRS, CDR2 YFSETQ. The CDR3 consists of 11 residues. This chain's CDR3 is CASNQGNEQFF. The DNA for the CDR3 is TGCGCCAGCAATCAGGGGAATGAGCAGTTCTTC.

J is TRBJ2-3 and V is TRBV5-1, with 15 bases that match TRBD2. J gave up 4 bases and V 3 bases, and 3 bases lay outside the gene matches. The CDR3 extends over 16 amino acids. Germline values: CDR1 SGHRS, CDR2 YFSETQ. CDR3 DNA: TGCGCCAGCAGCTGGACTAGCGGGAGGGGATCAGATACGCAGTATTTT. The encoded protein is CASSWTSGRGSDTQYF.

Here the CDR3 reads CASTQTVLNTGELFF. The CDR3 DNA reads TGCGCCAGCACCCAGACTGTTCTGAACACCGGGGAGCTGTTTTTT. The chain carries TRBV4-1 and TRBJ2-2, with D uncertain. CDR1 and CDR2 (germline): MGHRA, YSYEKL. The CDR3 covers 15 residues. V shed 7 bases and J shed 1 base, with 13 bases lying between them.

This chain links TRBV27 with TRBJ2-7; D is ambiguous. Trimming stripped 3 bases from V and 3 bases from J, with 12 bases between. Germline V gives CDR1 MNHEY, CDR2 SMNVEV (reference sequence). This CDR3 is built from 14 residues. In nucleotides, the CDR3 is TGTGCCAGCAGTTTTGACTCCGAGTTCTACGAGCAGTACTTC. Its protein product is CASSFDSEFYEQYF.

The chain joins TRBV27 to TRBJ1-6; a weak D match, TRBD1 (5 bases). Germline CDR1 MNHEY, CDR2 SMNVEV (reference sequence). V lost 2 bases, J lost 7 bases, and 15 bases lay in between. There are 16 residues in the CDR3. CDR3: CASSLRTRGRNSPLHF. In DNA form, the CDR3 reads TGTGCCAGCAGTTTAAGGACACGAGGCAGGAATTCACCCCTCCACTTT.

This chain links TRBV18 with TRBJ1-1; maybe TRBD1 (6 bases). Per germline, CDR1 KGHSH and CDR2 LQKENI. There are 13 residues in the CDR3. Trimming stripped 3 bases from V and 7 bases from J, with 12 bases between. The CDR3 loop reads CASSPFGGREAFF. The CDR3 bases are TGTGCCAGCTCACCCTTCGGGGGGCGTGAAGCTTTCTTT.

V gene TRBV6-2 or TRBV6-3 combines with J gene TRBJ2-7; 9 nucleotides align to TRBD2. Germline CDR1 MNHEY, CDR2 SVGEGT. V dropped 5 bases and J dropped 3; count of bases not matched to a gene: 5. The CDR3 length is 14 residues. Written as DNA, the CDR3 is TGTGCCAGCAGTAGGGGACTAGCAGGCTACGAGCAGTACTTC. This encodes CASSRGLAGYEQYF.

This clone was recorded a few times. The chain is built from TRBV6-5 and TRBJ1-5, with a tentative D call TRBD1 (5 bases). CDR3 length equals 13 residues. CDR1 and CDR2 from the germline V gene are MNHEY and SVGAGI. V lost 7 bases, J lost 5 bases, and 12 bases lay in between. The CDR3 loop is CASKAGIYQPQHF. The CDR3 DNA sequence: TGTGCCAGCAAGGCAGGGATATATCAGCCCCAGCATTTT.

The CDR3 loop is CASSLGLAPYNEQFF. CDR3 sequence (DNA): TGCGCCAGCAGCTTGGGACTAGCGCCCTACAATGAGCAGTTCTTC. The chain uses TRBV5-1 and TRBJ2-1; the match to TRBD2 covers 8 bases. The CDR3 loop spans 15 amino acids. V lost 0 bases to trimming and J lost 2 bases; unmatched junction nucleotides: 1. Germline CDR1 SGHRS, CDR2 YFSETQ.

The CDR3 loop reads CASGGQGLSSYEQYF. CDR3 sequence (DNA): TGTGCCAGCGGGGGACAGGGGCTCAGCTCCTACGAGCAGTACTTC. The genes are TRBV6-5 and TRBJ2-7; 10 positions agree with TRBD1. The junction had 7 bases not matched to a gene; V was cut back by 8 bases and J by 0 bases. Germline V gene sequence: CDR1 MNHEY, CDR2 SVGAGI. The CDR3 extends over 15 amino acids.

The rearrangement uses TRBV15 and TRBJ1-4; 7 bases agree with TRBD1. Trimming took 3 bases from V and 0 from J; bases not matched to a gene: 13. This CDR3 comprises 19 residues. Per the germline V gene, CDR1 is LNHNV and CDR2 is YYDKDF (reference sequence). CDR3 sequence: CATSRRTGAGIATNEKLFF. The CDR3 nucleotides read TGTGCCACCAGCAGGCGTACAGGGGCGGGGATTGCAACTAATGAAAAACTGTTTTTT. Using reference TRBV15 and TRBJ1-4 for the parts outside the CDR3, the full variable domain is DAMVIQNPRYQVTQFGKPVTLSCSQTLNHNVMYWYQQKSSQAPKLLFHYYDKDFNNEADTPDNFQSRRPNTSFCFLDIRSPGLGDTAMYLCATSRRTGAGIATNEKLFFGSGTQLSVL.

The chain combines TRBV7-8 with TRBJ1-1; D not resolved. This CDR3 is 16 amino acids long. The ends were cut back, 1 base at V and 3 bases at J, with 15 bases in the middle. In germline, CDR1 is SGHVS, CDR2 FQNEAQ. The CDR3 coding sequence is TGTGCCAGCAGCTTAGAGGGCGGGGATGCGGACACTGAAGCTTTCTTT. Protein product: CASSLEGGDADTEAFF.

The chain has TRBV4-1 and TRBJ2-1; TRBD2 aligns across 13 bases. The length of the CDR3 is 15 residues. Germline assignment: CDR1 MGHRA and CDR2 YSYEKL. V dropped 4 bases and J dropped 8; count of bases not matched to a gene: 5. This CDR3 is CASSRTSGSFDEQFF. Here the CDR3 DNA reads TGCGCCAGCAGCCGGACTAGCGGGAGTTTCGATGAGCAGTTCTTC.

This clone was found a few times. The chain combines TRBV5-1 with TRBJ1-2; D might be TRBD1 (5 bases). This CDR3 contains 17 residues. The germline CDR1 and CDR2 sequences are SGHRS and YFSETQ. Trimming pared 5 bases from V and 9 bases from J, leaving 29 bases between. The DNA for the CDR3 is TGCGCCAGCAGTTTTTTGAGATTACAGGATTTGAATATGCGCTACACCTTC. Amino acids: CASSFLRLQDLNMRYTF.

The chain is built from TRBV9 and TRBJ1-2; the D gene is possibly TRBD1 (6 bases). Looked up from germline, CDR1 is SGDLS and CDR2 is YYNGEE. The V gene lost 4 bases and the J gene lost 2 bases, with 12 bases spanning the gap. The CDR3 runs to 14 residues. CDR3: CASSRTALNYGYTF. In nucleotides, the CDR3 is TGTGCCAGCAGCAGGACAGCTCTGAACTATGGCTACACCTTC.

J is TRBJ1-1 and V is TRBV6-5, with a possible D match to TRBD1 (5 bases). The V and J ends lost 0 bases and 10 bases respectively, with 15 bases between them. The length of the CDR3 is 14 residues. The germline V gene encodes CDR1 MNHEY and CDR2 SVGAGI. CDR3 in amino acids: CASSYSKGLRGAFF. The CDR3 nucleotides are TGTGCCAGCAGTTACTCGAAAGGATTAAGGGGAGCTTTCTTT.

CDR3 sequence reads: CASSPLARQGFSYEQYF. CDR3 bases: TGTGCCAGCTCACCCCTAGCCCGACAGGGGTTTTCCTACGAGCAGTACTTC. V usage is TRBV18 and J usage is TRBJ2-7; 8 nucleotides align to TRBD1. Germline lookup yields CDR1 KGHSH and CDR2 LQKENI. Trimming took 3 bases from V and 1 from J; bases not matched to a gene: 11. This CDR3 is built from 17 residues.

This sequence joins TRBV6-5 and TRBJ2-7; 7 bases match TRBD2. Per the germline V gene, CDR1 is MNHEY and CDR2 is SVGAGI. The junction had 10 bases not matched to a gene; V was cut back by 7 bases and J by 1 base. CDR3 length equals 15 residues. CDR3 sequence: CASITWGTISYEQYV. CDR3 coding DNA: TGTGCCAGCATCACGTGGGGGACTATATCCTACGAGCAGTACGTC.

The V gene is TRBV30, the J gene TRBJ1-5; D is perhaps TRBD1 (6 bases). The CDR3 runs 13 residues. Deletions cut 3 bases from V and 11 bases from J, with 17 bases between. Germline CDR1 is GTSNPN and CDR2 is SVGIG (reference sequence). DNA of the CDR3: TGTGCCTGGAGCGTCCAACAGGGTAAGGCCCAGCATTTT. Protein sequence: CAWSVQQGKAQHF.

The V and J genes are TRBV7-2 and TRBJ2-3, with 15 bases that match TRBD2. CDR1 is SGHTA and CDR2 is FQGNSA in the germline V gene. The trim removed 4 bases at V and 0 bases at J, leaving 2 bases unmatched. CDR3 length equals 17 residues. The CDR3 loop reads CASSWTSGRASTDTQYF. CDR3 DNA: TGTGCCAGCAGCTGGACTAGCGGGAGGGCTAGCACAGATACGCAGTATTTT.

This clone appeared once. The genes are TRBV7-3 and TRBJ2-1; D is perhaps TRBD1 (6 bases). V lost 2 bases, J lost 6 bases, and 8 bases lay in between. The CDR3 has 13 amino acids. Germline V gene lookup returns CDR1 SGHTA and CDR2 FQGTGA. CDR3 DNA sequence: TGTGCCAGCAGCTTACCAGGGGTCAATGAGCAGTTCTTC. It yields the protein CASSLPGVNEQFF.

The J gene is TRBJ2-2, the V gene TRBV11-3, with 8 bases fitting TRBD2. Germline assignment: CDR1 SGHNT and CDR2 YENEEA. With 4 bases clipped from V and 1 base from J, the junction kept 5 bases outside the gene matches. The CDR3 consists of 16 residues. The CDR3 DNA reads TGTGCCAGCAGCTCGTTAGCGGGGTTGAACACCGGGGAGCTGTTTTTT. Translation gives CASSSLAGLNTGELFF.

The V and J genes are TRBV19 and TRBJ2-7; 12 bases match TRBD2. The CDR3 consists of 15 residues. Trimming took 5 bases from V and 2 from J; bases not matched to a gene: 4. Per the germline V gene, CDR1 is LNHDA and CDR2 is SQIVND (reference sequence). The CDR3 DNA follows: TGTGCCAGTAGTCCGACTAGCGGGAGCACCTACGAGCAGTACTTC. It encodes CASSPTSGSTYEQYF.

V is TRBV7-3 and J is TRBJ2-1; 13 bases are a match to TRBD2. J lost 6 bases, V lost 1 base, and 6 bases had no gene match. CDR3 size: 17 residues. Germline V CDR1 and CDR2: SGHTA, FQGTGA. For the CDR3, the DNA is TGTGCCAGCAGCTTAATGGGGACTAGCGGGACCGGCAATGAGCAGTTCTTC. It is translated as CASSLMGTSGTGNEQFF.

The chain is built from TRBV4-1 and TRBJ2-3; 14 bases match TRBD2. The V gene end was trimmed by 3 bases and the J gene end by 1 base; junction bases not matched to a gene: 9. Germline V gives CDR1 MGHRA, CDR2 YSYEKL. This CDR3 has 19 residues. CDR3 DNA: TGCGCCAGCAGCCAGGAAACGGGACTAGCGGGAGCGGGCACAGATACGCAGTATTTT. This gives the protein CASSQETGLAGAGTDTQYF.

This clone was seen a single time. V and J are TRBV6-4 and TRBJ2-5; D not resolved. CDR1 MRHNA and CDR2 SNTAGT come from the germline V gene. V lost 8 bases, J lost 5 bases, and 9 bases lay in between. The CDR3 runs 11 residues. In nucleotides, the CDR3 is TGTGCCAGCCGTTTTCCTGAGACCCAGTACTTC. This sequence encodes CASRFPETQYF.